One and the same sample provided the 9 T cell receptor beta chains below, sequenced in a study of OX40 agonist ivuxolimab in advanced cancers. Profiling relied on immunoSEQ multiplex PCR, and the TCRdb table lists in-frame clones only, not all of them. This table has tens of thousands of clones, roughly nine tenths appearing once. The sequencing here drew on CD4+ or CD8+ T cells sorted from blood, taken in a trial of the OX40 agonist ivuxolimab. The receptors stem from an adult with an advanced solid tumor such as melanoma, head and neck, liver or kidney cancer.

The chain combines TRBV7-6 with TRBJ2-1; no reliable D call. The CDR3 extends over 15 amino acids. Germline CDR1 SGHVS, CDR2 FNYEAQ. Trimming removed 5 bases at V and 0 bases at J, with 11 bases between. Here the CDR3 DNA reads TGTGCCAGCAGCACCCCTGACAACTCCTACAATGAGCAGTTCTTC. This codes for CASSTPDNSYNEQFF.

V usage is TRBV6-1 and J usage is TRBJ1-1, with 9 bases fitting TRBD1. Trimming took 5 bases from V and 4 from J; bases not matched to a gene: 2. This CDR3 has 13 residues. From germline, CDR1 is MNHNS and CDR2 SASEGT. The CDR3 sequence: CASSPTGGTEAFF. CDR3 DNA: TGTGCCAGCAGTCCGACAGGGGGCACTGAAGCTTTCTTT.

Written as DNA, the CDR3 is TGTGCCAGCAGCTCAGGACTAGTAGAGACCCAGTACTTC. Amino acids: CASSSGLVETQYF. The chain is built from TRBV5-5 and TRBJ2-5; 7 positions match TRBD2. CDR1 and CDR2 (germline): SGHKS, YYEKEE (reference sequence). The CDR3 covers 13 residues. Trimming removed 3 bases from V and 4 bases from J; junction bases left unmatched: 3.

The V and J genes are TRBV27 and TRBJ1-1; no reliable D call. This CDR3 has 13 residues. Trimming removed 3 bases at V and 1 base at J, with 6 bases between. Per the germline V gene, CDR1 is MNHEY and CDR2 is SMNVEV (reference sequence). The DNA of the CDR3 is TGTGCCAGCAGTTTTTTACAGAACACTGAAGCTTTCTTT. It translates to CASSFLQNTEAFF.

This clone was observed a single time. The chain combines TRBV13 with TRBJ1-2; 9 positions match TRBD1. The CDR3 is made up of 15 amino acids. Trimming at V came to 3 bases and at J to 4 bases, leaving 6 bases not matched to a gene. Germline lookup yields CDR1 PRHDT and CDR2 FYEKMQ (reference sequence). The CDR3 reads CASSFGTGSSYGYTF. The DNA for the CDR3 is TGTGCCAGCAGCTTCGGGACAGGGAGTTCCTATGGCTACACCTTC.

The gene calls are TRBV7-6 and TRBJ2-1; tentative D call: TRBD2 (5 bases). CDR3 length equals 12 residues. V was pared by 4 bases and J by 8 bases, with 9 bases between. Per the germline V gene, CDR1 is SGHVS and CDR2 is FNYEAQ. CDR3 nucleotide sequence: TGTGCCAGCAGCTACAGAGCGGATGAGCAGTTCTTC. Protein sequence: CASSYRADEQFF. The whole variable domain, filled in from reference TRBV7-6 and TRBJ2-1, reads GAGVSQSPRYKVTKRGQDVALRCDPISGHVSLYWYRQALGQGPEFLTYFNYEAQQDKSGLPNDRFSAERPEGSISTLTIQRTEQRDSAMYRCASSYRADEQFFGPGTRLTVL.

The CDR3, as DNA: TGTGGTAGCGGGGGCGATACCAATGAGCAGTTCTTC. Translating it yields CGSGGDTNEQFF. This chain uses TRBV6-6 with TRBJ2-1, with 9 bases lining up with TRBD2. The V gene's germline CDR1 is MNHNY and CDR2 SVGAGI (reference sequence). The CDR3 is 12 amino acids.

The chain employs TRBV19 and TRBJ1-2; D perhaps matches TRBD1 (5 bases). Germline CDR1 and CDR2: LNHDA and SQIVND (reference sequence). This CDR3 comprises 14 residues. Between the trimmed V and J ends, which lost 7 bases and 4 bases, there was a span of 16 bases. CDR3 sequence (DNA): TGTGCCAGTATCCCCTCCTGGGGGGTCTATGGCTACACCTTC. This codes for CASIPSWGVYGYTF.

This chain connects TRBV7-8 to TRBJ2-2; 7 bases align to TRBD1. The length of the CDR3 is 16 residues. Germline CDR1 and CDR2: SGHVS and FQNEAQ. V shed 1 base and J 6 bases; nucleotides not matched to a gene: 8. Here the CDR3 reads CASSLVGDSNSGELFF. CDR3 bases: TGTGCCAGCAGCTTAGTCGGGGACAGTAACTCCGGGGAGCTGTTTTTT.